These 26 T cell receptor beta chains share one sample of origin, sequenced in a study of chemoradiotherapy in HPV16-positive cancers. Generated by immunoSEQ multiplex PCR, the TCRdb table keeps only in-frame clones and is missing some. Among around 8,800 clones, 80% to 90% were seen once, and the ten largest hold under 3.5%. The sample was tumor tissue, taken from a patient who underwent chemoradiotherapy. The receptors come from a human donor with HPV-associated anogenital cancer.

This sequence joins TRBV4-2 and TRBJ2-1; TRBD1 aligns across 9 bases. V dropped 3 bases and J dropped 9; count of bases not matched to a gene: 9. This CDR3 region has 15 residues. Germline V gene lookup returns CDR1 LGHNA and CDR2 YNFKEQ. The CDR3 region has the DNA TGTGCCAGCAGCCAGACCGGGACAGGGTCTTCTGAGCAGTTCTTC. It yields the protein CASSQTGTGSSEQFF.

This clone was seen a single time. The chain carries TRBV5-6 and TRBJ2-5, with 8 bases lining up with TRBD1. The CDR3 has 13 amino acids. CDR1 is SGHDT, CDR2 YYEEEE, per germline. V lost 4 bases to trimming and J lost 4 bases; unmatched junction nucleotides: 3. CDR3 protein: CASSGQGIETQYF. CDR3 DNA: TGTGCCAGCAGCGGACAGGGTATAGAGACCCAGTACTTC.

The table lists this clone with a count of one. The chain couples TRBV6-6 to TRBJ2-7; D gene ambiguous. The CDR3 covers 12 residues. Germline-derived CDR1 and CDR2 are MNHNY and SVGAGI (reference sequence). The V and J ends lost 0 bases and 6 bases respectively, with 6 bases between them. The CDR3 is CASSYSTGEQYF. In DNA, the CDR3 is TGTGCCAGCAGTTACTCGACGGGCGAGCAGTACTTC.

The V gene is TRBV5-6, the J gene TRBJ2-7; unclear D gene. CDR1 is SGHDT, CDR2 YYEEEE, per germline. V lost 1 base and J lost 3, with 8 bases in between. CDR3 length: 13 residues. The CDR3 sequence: CASSLLSVYEQYF. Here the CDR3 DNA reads TGTGCCAGCAGCTTGTTATCCGTCTACGAGCAGTACTTC.

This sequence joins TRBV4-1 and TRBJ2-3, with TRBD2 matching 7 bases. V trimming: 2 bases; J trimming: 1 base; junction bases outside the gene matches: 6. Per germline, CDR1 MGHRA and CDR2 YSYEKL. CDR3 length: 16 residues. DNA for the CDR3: TGCGCCAGCAGCCAAATTCGGGGGGTAGGCACAGATACGCAGTATTTT. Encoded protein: CASSQIRGVGTDTQYF.

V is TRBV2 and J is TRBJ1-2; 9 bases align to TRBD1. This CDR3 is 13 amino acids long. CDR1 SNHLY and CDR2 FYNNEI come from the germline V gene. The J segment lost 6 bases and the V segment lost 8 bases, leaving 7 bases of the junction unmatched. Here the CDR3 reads CASQRTGVDGYTF. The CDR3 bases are TGTGCCAGCCAGCGGACAGGGGTTGATGGCTACACCTTC. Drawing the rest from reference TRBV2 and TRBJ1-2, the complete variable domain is EPEVTQTPSHQVTQMGQEVILRCVPISNHLYFYWYRQILGQKVEFLVSFYNNEISEKSEIFDDQFSVERPDGSNFTLKIRSTKLEDSAMYFCASQRTGVDGYTFGSGTRLTVV.

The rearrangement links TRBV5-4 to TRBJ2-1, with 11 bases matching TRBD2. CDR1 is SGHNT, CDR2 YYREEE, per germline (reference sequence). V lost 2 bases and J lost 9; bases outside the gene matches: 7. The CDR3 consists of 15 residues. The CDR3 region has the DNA TGTGCCAGCAGCTTTGATAGCGGGGGGGCCTCTGAGCAGTTCTTC. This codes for CASSFDSGGASEQFF.

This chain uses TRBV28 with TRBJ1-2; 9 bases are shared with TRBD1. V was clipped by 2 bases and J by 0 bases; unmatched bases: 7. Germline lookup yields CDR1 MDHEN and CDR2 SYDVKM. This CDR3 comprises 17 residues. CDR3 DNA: TGTGCCAGCAGTTTAGGACAGGGGAGGGGAGCTAACTATGGCTACACCTTC. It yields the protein CASSLGQGRGANYGYTF.

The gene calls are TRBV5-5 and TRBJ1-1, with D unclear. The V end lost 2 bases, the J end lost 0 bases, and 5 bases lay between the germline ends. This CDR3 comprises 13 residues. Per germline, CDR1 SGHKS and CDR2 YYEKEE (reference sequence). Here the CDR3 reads CASSFWLNTEAFF. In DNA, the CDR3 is TGTGCCAGCAGCTTCTGGTTGAACACTGAAGCTTTCTTT. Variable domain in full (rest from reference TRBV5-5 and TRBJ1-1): DAGVTQSPTHLIKTRGQQVTLRCSPISGHKSVSWYQQVLGQGPQFIFQYYEKEERGRGNFPDRFSARQFPNYSSELNVNALLLGDSALYLCASSFWLNTEAFFGQGTRLTVV.

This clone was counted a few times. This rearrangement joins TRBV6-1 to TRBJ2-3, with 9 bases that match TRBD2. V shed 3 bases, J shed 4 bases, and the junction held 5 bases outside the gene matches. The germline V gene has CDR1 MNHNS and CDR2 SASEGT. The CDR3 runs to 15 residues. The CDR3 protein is CASSDLAGSSDTQYF. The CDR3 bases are TGTGCCAGCAGTGACCTAGCGGGGAGTTCAGATACGCAGTATTTT.

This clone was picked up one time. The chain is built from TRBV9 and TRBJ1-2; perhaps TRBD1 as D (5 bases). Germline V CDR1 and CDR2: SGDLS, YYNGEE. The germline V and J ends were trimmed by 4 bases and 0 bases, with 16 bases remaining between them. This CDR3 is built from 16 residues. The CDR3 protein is CASSPYDGGANYGYTF. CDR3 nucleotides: TGTGCCAGCAGCCCCTATGACGGGGGGGCTAACTATGGCTACACCTTC.

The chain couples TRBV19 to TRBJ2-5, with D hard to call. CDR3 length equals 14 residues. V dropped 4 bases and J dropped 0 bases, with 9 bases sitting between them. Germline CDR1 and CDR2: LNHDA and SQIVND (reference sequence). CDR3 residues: CASSKDTYQETQYF. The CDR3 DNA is TGTGCCAGTAGTAAAGACACGTACCAAGAGACCCAGTACTTC.

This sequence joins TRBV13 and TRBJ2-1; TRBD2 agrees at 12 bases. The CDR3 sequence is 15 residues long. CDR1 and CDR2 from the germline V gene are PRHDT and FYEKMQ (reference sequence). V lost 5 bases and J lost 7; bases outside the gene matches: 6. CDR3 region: CASSKTSGSRNEQFF. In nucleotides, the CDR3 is TGTGCCAGCAGCAAGACTAGCGGGAGTCGGAATGAGCAGTTCTTC.

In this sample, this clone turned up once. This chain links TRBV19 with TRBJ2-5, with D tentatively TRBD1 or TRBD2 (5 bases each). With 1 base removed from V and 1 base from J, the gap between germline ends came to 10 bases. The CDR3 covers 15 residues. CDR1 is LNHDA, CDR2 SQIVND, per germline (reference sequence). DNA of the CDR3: TGTGCCAGTAGTATAGTCGAGGGGTCCCAAGAGACCCAGTACTTC. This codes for CASSIVEGSQETQYF.

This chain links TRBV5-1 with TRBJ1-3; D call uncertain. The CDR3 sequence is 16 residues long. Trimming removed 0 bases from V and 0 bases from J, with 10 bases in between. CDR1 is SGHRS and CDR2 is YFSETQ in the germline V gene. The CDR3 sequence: CASSLALVDSGNTIYF. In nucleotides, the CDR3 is TGCGCCAGCAGCTTGGCCCTTGTAGACTCTGGAAACACCATATATTTT.

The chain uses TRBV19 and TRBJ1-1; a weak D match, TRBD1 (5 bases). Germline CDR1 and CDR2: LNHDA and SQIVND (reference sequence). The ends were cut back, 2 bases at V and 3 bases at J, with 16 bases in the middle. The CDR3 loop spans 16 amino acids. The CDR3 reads CASSIILPGGYTEAFF. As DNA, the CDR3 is TGTGCCAGTAGTATAATACTTCCCGGGGGATACACTGAAGCTTTCTTT.

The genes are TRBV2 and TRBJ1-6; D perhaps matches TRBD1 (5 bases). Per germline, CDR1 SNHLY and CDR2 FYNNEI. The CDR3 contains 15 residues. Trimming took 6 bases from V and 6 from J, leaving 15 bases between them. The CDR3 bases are TGTGCCAGCAGGGCCGGGGGGGTTTCTAATTCACCCCTCCACTTT. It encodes CASRAGGVSNSPLHF.

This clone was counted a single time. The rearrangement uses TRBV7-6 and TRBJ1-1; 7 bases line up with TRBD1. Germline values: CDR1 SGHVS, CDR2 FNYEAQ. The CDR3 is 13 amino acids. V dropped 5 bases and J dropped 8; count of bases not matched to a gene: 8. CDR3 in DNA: TGTGCCAGCAGCAACAGGGGTGGGCGCGAAGCTTTCTTT. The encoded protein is CASSNRGGREAFF.

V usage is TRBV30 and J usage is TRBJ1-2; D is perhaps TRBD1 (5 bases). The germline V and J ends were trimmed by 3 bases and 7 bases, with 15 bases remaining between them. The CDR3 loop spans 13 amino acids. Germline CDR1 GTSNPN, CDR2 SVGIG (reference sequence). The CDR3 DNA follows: TGTGCCTGGAGGACCCCCCCGGGGCCTGGCTACACCTTC. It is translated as CAWRTPPGPGYTF.

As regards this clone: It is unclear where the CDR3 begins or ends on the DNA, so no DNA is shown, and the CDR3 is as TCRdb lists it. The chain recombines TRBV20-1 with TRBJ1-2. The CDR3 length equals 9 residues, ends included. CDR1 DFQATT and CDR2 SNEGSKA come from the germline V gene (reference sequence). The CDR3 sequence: CSPWGFGTF.

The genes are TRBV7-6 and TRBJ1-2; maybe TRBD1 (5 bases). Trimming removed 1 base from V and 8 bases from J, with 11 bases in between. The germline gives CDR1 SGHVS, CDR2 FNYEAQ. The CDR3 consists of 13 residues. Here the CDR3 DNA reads TGTGCCAGCAGCTTAGACAGGAGGGGAGGCTACACCTTC. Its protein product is CASSLDRRGGYTF.

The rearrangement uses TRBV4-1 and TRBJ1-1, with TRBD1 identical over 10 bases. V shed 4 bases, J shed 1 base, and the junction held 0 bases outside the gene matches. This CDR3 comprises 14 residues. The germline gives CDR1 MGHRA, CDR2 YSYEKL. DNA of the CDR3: TGCGCCAGCAGCCGACAGGGGGCGAACACTGAAGCTTTCTTT. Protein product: CASSRQGANTEAFF.

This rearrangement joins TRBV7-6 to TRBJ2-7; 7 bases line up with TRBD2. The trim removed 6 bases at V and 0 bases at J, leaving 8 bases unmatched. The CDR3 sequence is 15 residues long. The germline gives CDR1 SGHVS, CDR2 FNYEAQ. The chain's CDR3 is CASRRLAQSSYEQYF. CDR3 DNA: TGTGCCAGCAGGCGACTAGCACAAAGCTCCTACGAGCAGTACTTC.

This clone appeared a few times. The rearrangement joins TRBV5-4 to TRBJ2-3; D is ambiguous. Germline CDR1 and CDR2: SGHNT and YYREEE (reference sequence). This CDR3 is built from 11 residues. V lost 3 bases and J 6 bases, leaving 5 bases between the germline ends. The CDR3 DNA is TGTGCCAGCAGCTCCTCCGATACGCAGTATTTT. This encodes CASSSSDTQYF.

As DNA, the CDR3 is TGTGCCAGCAGTTTAGGTAGGGACGAAAAACTGTTTTTT. It codes for CASSLGRDEKLFF. The rearrangement uses TRBV28 and TRBJ1-4; TRBD1 is a possible D gene (5 bases). Trimming stripped 2 bases from V and 8 bases from J, with 9 bases between. The CDR3 is 13 residues long. The V gene's germline CDR1 is MDHEN and CDR2 SYDVKM.

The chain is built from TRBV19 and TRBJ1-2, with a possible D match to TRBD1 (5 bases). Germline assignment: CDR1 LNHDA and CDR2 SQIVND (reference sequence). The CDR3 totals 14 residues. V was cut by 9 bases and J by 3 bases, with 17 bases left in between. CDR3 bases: TGTGCCAGCACCTTCGACAGAGGGGACTATGGCTACACCTTC. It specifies CASTFDRGDYGYTF.